The entry below describes one TCR beta chain. This specimen comes from a study of CD8 T cells in Susac syndrome. TCR beta sequencing covered blood CD8+ and CD4+ T cells. This CDR3 is built from 18 residues. Germline V lookup: CDR1 LGHNA, CDR2 YNFKEQ. The V end lost 2 bases, the J end lost 0 bases, and 17 bases lay between the germline ends. With random hexamers, roughly 0.45 to 1 ug RNA was reverse transcribed. Multiplex immunoSEQ PCR targeted 54 Vbeta and 13 Jbeta TCR beta segments. TCRdb reanalysed the immunoSEQ multiplex PCR reads using MiXCR and keeps one entry per CDR3 protein. The sample holds approximately 170,000 distinct CDR3 sequences, approximately 94% seen once.

This TCR was sampled from a human donor with multiple sclerosis. Material: CD4+ T cells from PBMCs. V and J are TRBV4-2 and TRBJ2-1; perhaps TRBD2 as D (6 bases). The DNA of the CDR3 is TGTGCCAGCAGCCAAAATTGGGGGACTTCAAGCTCCTACAATGAGCAGTTCTTC. It specifies CASSQNWGTSSSYNEQFF.